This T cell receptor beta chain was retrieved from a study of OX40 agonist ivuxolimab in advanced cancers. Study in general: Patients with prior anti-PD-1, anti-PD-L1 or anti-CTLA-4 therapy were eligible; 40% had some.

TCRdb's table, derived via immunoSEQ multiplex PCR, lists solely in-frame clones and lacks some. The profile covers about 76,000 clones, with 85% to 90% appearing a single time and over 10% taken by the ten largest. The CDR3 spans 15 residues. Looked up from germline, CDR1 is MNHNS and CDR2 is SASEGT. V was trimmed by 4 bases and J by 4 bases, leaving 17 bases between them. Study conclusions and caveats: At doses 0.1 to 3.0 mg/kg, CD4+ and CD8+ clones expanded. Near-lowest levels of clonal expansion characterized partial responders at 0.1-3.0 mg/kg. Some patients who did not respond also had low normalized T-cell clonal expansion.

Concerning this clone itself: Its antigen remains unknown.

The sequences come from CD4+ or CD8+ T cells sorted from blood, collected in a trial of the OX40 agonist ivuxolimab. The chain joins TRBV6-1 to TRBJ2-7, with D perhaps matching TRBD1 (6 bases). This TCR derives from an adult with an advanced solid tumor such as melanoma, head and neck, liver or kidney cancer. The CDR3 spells CASSVEQGYNYEQYF. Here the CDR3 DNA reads TGTGCCAGCAGTGTTGAGCAGGGGTATAATTACGAGCAGTACTTC.